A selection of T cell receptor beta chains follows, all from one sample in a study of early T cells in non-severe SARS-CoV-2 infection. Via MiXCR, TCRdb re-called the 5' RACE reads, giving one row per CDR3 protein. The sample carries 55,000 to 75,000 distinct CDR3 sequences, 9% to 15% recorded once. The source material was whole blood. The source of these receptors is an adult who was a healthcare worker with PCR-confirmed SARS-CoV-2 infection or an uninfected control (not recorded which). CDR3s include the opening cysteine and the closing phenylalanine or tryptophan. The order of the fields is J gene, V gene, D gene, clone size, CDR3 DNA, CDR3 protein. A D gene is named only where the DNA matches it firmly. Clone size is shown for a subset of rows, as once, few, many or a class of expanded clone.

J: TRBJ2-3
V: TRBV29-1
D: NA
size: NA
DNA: TGCAGCGTTATGTTACTGTCAGATACGCAGTATTTT
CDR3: CSVMLLSDTQYF

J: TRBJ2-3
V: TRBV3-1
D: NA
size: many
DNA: TGTGCCAGCAGCCAAGATTCGTGGGGGACGAGCACAGATACGCAGTATTTT
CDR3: CASSQDSWGTSTDTQYF

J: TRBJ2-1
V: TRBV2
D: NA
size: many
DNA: TGTGCCAGCAGTGGCGAGATACTCAATGAGCAGTTCTTC
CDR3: CASSGEILNEQFF

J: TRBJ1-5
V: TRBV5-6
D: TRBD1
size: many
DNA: TGTGCCAGCAGCCCCGGACAGGGGGGAAATCAGCCCCAGCATTTT
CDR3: CASSPGQGGNQPQHF

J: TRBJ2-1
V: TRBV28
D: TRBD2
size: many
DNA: TGTGCCAGCAGTTTAAGGACTAGCTCGGCCAATGAGCAGTTCTTC
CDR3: CASSLRTSSANEQFF

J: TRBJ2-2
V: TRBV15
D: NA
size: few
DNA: TGTGCCACCAGCATTCTCCTGAACACCGGGGAGCTGTTTTTT
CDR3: CATSILLNTGELFF

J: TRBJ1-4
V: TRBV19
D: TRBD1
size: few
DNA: TGTGCCAGTAGTTCCCGGGACAGGCGATATGCAACTAATGAAAAACTGTTTTTT
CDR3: CASSSRDRRYATNEKLFF

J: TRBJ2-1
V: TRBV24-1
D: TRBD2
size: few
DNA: TGTGCCACCAGTGTGGGGGGGACTCAGAGCTCCTACAATGAGCAGTTCTTC
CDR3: CATSVGGTQSSYNEQFF

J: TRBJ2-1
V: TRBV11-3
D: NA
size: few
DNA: TGTGCCAGCAGCGCCGGGGTCAATGAGCAGTTCTTC
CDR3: CASSAGVNEQFF

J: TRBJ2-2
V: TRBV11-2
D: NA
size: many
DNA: TGTGCCAGCAGCCCGCTCGAACACGGGGAGCTGTTTTTT
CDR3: CASSPLEHGELFF

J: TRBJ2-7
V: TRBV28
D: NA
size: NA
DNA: TGTGCCAGTTTCTCGGCAGGGGGAGGCTACGAGCAGTACTTC
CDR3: CASFSAGGGYEQYF

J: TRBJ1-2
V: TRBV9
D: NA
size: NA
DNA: TGTGCCAGCAGCGTAGCACAGGGAGGCTCTGGCTACACCTTC
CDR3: CASSVAQGGSGYTF

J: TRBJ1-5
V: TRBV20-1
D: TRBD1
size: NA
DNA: TGCAGTGCTGCACAGGGGGCCGGGAGCAATCAGCCCCAGCATTTT
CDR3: CSAAQGAGSNQPQHF

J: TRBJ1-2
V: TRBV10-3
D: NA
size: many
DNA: TGTGCCATCAGTCCGGGTCAGAACTATGGCTACACCTTC
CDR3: CAISPGQNYGYTF

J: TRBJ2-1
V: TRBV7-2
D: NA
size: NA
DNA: TGTGCCAGCAAGCCGCTCAACAATGAGCAGTTCTTC
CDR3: CASKPLNNEQFF

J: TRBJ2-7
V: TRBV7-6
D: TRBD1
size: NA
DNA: TGTGCCAGCAGCTTAGAGGAAGGGACAGCGTACGAGCAGTACTTC
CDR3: CASSLEEGTAYEQYF

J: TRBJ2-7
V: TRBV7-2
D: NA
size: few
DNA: TGTGCCAGCAGCCCCAGGGGGGATAGTGACGAGCAGTACTTC
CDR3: CASSPRGDSDEQYF

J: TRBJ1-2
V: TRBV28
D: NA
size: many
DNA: TGTGCCAGCACTTTAGGCAGGGTCTATGGCTACACCTTC
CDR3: CASTLGRVYGYTF

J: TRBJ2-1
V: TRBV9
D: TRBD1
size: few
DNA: TGTGCCAGCAGCGTATACGGCAGGGGGCCGAAAGGTGAGCAGTTCTTC
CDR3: CASSVYGRGPKGEQFF

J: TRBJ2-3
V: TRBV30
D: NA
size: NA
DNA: TGTGCCTGGAGTGCATTAGCGGATAGCACAGATACGCAGTATTTT
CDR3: CAWSALADSTDTQYF

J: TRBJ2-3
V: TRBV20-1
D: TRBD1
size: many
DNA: TGCAGTGCTAGTCGTCCCGGGACAGGGTTCTCCCCAGATACGCAGTATTTT
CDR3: CSASRPGTGFSPDTQYF

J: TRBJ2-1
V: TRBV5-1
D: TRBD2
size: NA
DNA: TGCGCCAGCAGCTTGGTACCTAGCGGGAGTTCCTACAATGAGCAGTTCTTC
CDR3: CASSLVPSGSSYNEQFF

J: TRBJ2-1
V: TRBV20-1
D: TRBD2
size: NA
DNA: TGCAGTGCCGTACACGCGGGAGTTTACAATGAGCAGTTCTTC
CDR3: CSAVHAGVYNEQFF

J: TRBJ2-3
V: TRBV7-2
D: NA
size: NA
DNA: TGTGCCAGCAGCTTCCCTCCGGACCCAACGCAGTATTTT
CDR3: CASSFPPDPTQYF

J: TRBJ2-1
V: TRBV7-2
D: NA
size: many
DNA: TGTGCCAGCAGCTCTTTTTACAATGAGCAGTTCTTC
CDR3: CASSSFYNEQFF

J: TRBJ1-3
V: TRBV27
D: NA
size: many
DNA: TGTGCCAGCAGTCCTCGTGCGGGCTACACCATATATTTT
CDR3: CASSPRAGYTIYF

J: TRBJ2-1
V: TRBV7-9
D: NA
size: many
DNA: TGTGCCAGCAGCTTAGGTTCTGGGGAGGTGATGAATGAGCAGTTCTTC
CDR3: CASSLGSGEVMNEQFF

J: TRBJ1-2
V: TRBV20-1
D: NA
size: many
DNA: TGCAGTGCTAGTTTGCCAGCCCATGGCTACACCTTC
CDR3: CSASLPAHGYTF

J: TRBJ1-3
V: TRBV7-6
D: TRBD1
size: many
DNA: TGTGCCAGCAGCCCGACAGGGTCCCACTCTGGAAACACCATATATTTT
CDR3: CASSPTGSHSGNTIYF

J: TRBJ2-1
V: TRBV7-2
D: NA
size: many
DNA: TGTGCCAGCAGCCCCGAACCCCTTGACAGCAAAAGGAGGTTCTTC
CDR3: CASSPEPLDSKRRFF

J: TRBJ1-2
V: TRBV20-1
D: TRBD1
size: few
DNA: TGCAGTGCTCCGGGGACAGGGCCGGGCTATGGCTACACCTTC
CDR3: CSAPGTGPGYGYTF

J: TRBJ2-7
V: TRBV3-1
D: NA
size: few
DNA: TGTGCCAGCAGCCCGACAGCGCCCTACGAGCAGTACTTC
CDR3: CASSPTAPYEQYF

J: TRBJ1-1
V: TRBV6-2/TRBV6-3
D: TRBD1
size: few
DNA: TGTGCCAGCAGGGGACAGCACACTGAAGCTTTCTTT
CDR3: CASRGQHTEAFF

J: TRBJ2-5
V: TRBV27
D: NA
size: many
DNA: TGTGCCAGCAGTACTTGGTACCAAGAGACCCAGTACTTC
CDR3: CASSTWYQETQYF

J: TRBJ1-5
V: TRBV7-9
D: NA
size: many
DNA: TGTGCCAGCAGCTTATTTGCGGATCAGCCCCAGCATTTT
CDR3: CASSLFADQPQHF

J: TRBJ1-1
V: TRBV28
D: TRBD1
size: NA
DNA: TGTGCCAACAGCCGGGACAGTTACACTGAAGCTTTCTTT
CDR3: CANSRDSYTEAFF

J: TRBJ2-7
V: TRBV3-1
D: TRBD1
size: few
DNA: TGTGCCAGCAGCCAAGATGTCAGGGGGACGGAGCAGTACTTC
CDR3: CASSQDVRGTEQYF